Shown below are 6 T cell receptor beta chains from a single sample sequenced in a study of OX40 agonist ivuxolimab in advanced cancers. Here immunoSEQ multiplex PCR was the method, and the copy in TCRdb shows in-frame clones only, minus some. The sample lists more than 70,000 clones, 89% occurring once. This specimen consisted of CD4+ or CD8+ T cells sorted from blood, obtained in a trial of the OX40 agonist ivuxolimab. The receptors were sampled from an adult with an advanced solid tumor such as melanoma, head and neck, liver or kidney cancer.

This chain joins TRBV2 and TRBJ1-5; a possible D gene is TRBD1 (6 bases). Looked up from germline, CDR1 is SNHLY and CDR2 is FYNNEI. V lost 10 bases to trimming and J lost 6 bases, with 19 bases between them. The CDR3 consists of 14 residues. The CDR3 here is CATKEGEVSQPQHF. The CDR3 DNA is TGTGCCACCAAAGAGGGGGAGGTCAGTCAGCCCCAGCATTTT.

The V call is TRBV29-1, the J call TRBJ1-3, with 9 positions matching TRBD1. V was pared by 7 bases and J by 7 bases, with 8 bases of the junction left unmatched. The germline gives CDR1 SQVTM, CDR2 ANQGSEA. CDR3 size: 13 residues. This CDR3 is CSALRQGGNTIYF. The CDR3 bases are TGCAGCGCCCTGAGACAGGGGGGTAACACCATATATTTT.

V gene TRBV19 combines with J gene TRBJ2-2, with 9 bases lining up with TRBD1. The V gene end was trimmed by 6 bases and the J gene end by 5 bases; junction bases not matched to a gene: 10. Germline V gene sequence: CDR1 LNHDA, CDR2 SQIVND (reference sequence). The CDR3 is 16 amino acids. CDR3 nucleotides: TGTGCCAGTAGCGACCCAGGGACAGGGATAACCGGGGAGCTGTTTTTT. This codes for CASSDPGTGITGELFF. The full variable domain, its missing parts supplied by reference TRBV19 and TRBJ2-2, is DGGITQSPKYLFRKEGQNVTLSCEQNLNHDAMYWYRQDPGQGLRLIYYSQIVNDFQKGDIAEGYSVSREKKESFPLTVTSAQKNPTAFYLCASSDPGTGITGELFFGEGSRLTVL.

V gene TRBV6-1 combines with J gene TRBJ2-5; no clear D. The DNA end lines up better with TRBJ2-7; the J call may be wrong. The CDR3 extends over 12 amino acids. The germline V gene has CDR1 MNHNS and CDR2 SASEGT. The CDR3 DNA reads TGTGCCAGCAGTCCAATCGTTCACGAGCAGTACTTC. Its translation: CASSPIVHEQYF.

This clone is a singleton in its sample. V gene TRBV28 combines with J gene TRBJ2-7; D not certain. This CDR3 has 15 amino acids. Germline V gene lookup returns CDR1 MDHEN and CDR2 SYDVKM. The V and J ends lost 6 bases and 0 bases respectively, with 15 bases between them. The CDR3 DNA is TGTGCCAGCAGGGCTTATCTCTCCCCCTCCTACGAGCAGTACTTC. It translates to CASRAYLSPSYEQYF.

Turning to this clone: Lacking the conserved final phenylalanine or tryptophan, this CDR3 likely reflects a read error. The rearrangement joins TRBV5-4 to TRBJ2-3; tentative D call: TRBD2 (6 bases). In germline, CDR1 is SGHNT, CDR2 YYREEE (reference sequence). Trimming took off 4 bases at V and 4 bases at J, with 16 bases between the two ends. There are 15 residues in the CDR3. The chain's CDR3 is CASSREMGWADTQYL. The CDR3 DNA is TGTGCCAGCAGCCGGGAGATGGGGTGGGCAGATACGCAGTATTTA.